This T cell receptor (beta chain) was documented in a study of T cell repertoires in cytomegalovirus infection. The wider study: Well-studied HLA-B-restricted epitopes and recently identified HLA-C-restricted epitopes of CMV were both used in the study. The public TCR beta signatures pointed to both CMV infection and matching HLA type.

In the case of this clonotype: Antigen: not known.

V dropped 2 bases and J dropped 2 bases, with 12 bases sitting between them. Germline lookup yields CDR1 MNHEY and CDR2 SMNVEV (reference sequence). The CDR3 length is 15 residues. Whole-study findings and limits: Dominating the ex vivo response were HLA-C-restricted CMV-specific TCR beta clonotypes. Identification of carriers of CMV plus the relevant HLA was performed using cumulative public TCR beta family frequency.

TCRdb passed the reads through MiXCR, listing each CDR3 protein once. The table has around 770,000 distinct CDR3 sequences, just under 30% seen once. The specimen was cultured CD8+ T cells from PBMCs, collected from culture after CMV antigen stimulation. The receptor's source is a human donor in good health (CMV status not recorded). Some clones in this sample may be carry-over from other donors' samples. The chain has TRBV27 and TRBJ1-2; tentatively, D is TRBD1 (5 bases). The CDR3 reads CASSLGAGRNYGYTF. The CDR3 DNA is TGTGCCAGCAGTTTAGGGGCAGGGCGGAACTATGGCTACACCTTC.